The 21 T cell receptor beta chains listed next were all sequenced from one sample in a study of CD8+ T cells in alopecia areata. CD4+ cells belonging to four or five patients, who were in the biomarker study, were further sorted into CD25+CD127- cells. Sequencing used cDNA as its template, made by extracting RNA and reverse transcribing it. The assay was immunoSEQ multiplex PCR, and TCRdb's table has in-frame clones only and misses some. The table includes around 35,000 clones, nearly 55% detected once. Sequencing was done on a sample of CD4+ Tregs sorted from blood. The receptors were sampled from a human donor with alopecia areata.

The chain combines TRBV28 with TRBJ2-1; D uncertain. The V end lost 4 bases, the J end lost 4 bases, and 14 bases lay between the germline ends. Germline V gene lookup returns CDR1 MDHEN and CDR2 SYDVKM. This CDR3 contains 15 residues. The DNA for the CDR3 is TGTGCCAGCAGTTCGCGAGACGGTTTTTACAATGAGCAGTTCTTC. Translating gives CASSSRDGFYNEQFF.

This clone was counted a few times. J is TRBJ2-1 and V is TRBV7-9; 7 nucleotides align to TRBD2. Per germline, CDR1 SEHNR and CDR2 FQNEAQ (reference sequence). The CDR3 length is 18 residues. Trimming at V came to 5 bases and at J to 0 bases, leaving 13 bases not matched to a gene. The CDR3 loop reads CASSVSTLALSSYNEQFF. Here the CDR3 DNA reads TGTGCCAGCAGCGTATCCACACTAGCGCTCAGCTCCTACAATGAGCAGTTCTTC. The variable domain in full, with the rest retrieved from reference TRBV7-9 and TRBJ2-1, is DTGVSQNPRHKITKRGQNVTFRCDPISEHNRLYWYRQTLGQGPEFLTYFQNEAQLEKSRLLSDRFSAERPKGSFSTLEIQRTEQGDSAMYLCASSVSTLALSSYNEQFFGPGTRLTVL.

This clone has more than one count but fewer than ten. The CDR3 DNA follows: TGCGCCAGCAGCTTGGGAATAGCGGGGGCCTACAATGAGCAGTTCTTC. It encodes CASSLGIAGAYNEQFF. The rearrangement links TRBV5-1 to TRBJ2-1, with 9 bases lining up with TRBD2. Germline assignment: CDR1 SGHRS and CDR2 YFSETQ. V lost 0 bases to trimming and J lost 2 bases; unmatched junction nucleotides: 3. This CDR3 spans 16 amino acids.

This chain's CDR3 is CASSLATSGRTDTQYF. For the CDR3, the DNA is TGCGCCAGCAGCTTGGCGACTAGCGGGAGGACGGATACGCAGTATTTT. The V gene is TRBV5-1, the J gene TRBJ2-3, with 13 bases that match TRBD2. V was pared by 0 bases and J by 6 bases, with 4 bases of the junction left unmatched. CDR1 SGHRS and CDR2 YFSETQ come from the germline V gene. CDR3 size: 16 residues.

The CDR3 sequence is CASSHPVGIQETQYF. As DNA, the CDR3 is TGTGCCAGCAGCCACCCGGTCGGGATTCAAGAGACCCAGTACTTC. V is TRBV2 and J is TRBJ2-5, with a weak D call TRBD2 (5 bases). Germline V gene sequence: CDR1 SNHLY, CDR2 FYNNEI. V dropped 6 bases and J dropped 2 bases, with 16 bases sitting between them. The CDR3 loop spans 15 amino acids.

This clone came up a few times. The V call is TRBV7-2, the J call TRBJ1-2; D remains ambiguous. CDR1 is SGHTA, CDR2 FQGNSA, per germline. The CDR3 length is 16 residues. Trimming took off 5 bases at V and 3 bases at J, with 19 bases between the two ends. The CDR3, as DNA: TGTGCCAGCAGCCCCTATCAGGCCCCTAGTGACTATGGCTACACCTTC. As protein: CASSPYQAPSDYGYTF.

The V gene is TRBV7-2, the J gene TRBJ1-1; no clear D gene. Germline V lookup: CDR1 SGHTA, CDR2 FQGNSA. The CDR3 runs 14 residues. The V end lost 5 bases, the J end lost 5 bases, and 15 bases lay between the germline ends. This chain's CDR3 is CASSGFPKETEAFF. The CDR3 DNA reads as TGTGCCAGCAGCGGGTTCCCAAAGGAGACTGAAGCTTTCTTT.

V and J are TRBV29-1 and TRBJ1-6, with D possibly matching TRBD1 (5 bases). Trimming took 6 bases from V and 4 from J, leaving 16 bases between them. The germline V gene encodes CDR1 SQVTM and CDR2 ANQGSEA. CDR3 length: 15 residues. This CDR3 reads CSVSMGGTYNSPLHF. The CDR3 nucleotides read TGCAGCGTCTCGATGGGGGGAACGTATAATTCACCCCTCCACTTT.

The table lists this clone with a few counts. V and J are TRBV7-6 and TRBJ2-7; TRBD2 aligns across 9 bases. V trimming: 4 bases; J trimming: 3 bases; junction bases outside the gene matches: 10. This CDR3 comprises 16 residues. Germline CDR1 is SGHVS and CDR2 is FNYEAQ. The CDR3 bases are TGTGCCAGCAGCTCTTGGACTAGCGCAAACCTCTACGAGCAGTACTTC. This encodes CASSSWTSANLYEQYF.

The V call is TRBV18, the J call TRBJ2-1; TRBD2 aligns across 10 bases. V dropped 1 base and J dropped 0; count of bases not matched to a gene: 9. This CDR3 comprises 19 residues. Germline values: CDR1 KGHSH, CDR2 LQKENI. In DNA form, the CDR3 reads TGTGCCAGCTCACCACGGGACTCCGGGACTAGCGCCTCCTACAATGAGCAGTTCTTC. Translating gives CASSPRDSGTSASYNEQFF.

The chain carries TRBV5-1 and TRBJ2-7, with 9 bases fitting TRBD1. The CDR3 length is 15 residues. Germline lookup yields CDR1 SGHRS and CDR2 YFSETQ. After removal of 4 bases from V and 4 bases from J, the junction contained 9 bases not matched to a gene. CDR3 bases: TGCGCCAGCAGCGACCCGGGACAGGGAGTATACGAGCAGTACTTC. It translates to CASSDPGQGVYEQYF.

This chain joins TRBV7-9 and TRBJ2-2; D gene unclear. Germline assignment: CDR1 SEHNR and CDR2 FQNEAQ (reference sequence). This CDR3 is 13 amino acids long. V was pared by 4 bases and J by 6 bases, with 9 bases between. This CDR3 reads CASSSGLAGELFF. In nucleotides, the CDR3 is TGTGCCAGCAGCTCCGGTTTAGCCGGGGAGCTGTTTTTT.

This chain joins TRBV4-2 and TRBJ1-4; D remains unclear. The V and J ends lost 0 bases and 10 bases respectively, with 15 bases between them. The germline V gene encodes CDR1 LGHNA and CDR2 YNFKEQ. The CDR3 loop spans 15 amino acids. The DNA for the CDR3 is TGTGCCAGCAGCCAAGATATTGCGGGCAGAGGAAAACTGTTTTTT. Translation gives CASSQDIAGRGKLFF.

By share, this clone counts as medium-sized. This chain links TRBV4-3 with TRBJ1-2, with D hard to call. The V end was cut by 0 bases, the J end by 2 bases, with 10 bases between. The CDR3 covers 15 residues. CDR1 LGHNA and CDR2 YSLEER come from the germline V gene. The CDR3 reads CASSQDGWGNYGYTF. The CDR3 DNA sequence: TGCGCCAGCAGCCAAGATGGGTGGGGAAACTATGGCTACACCTTC.

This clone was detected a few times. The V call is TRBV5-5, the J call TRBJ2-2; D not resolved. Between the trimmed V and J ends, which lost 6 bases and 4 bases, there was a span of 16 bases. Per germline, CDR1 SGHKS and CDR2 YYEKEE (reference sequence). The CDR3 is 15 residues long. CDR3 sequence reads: CASTAVTVLTGELFF. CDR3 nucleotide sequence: TGTGCCAGCACGGCGGTGACGGTTCTCACCGGGGAGCTGTTTTTT.

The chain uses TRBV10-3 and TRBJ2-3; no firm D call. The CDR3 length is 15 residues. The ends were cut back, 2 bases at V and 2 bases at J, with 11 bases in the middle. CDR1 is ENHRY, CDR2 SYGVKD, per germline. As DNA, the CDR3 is TGTGCCATCAGTGAGCAGGCAAACCCCACAGATACGCAGTATTTT. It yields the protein CAISEQANPTDTQYF.

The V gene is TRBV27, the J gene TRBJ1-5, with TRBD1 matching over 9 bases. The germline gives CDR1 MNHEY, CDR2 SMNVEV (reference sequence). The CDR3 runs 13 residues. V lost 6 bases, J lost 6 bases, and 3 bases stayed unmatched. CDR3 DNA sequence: TGTGCCAGCAGGGGACAGGGTACTCAGCCCCAGCATTTT. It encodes CASRGQGTQPQHF.

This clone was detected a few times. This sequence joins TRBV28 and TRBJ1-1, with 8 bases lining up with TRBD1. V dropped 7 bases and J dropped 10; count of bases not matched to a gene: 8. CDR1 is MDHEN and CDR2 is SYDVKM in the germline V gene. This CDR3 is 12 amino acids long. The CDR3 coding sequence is TGTGCCAGCATTAGCAGGGGGCTAGCAGCTTTCTTT. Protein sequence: CASISRGLAAFF.

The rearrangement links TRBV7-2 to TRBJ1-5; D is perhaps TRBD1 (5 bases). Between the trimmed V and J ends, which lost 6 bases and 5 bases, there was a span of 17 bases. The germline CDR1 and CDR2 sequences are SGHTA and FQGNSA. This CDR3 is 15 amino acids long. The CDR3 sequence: CASSLGKDIYQPQHF. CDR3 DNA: TGTGCCAGCAGTTTGGGGAAGGACATTTATCAGCCCCAGCATTTT.

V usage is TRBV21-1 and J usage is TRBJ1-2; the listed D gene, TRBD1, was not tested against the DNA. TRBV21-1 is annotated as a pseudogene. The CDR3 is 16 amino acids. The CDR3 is CASGPAPGQGTYGYTF. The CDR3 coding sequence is TGTGCCAGCGGACCAGCTCCGGGACAGGGGACCTATGGCTACACCTTC.

This CDR3 reads CASRKDRATEAFF. The CDR3 nucleotides are TGTGCCAGCAGAAAGGACAGGGCCACTGAAGCTTTCTTT. The chain couples TRBV2 to TRBJ1-1; TRBD1 matches at 8 bases. The CDR3 spans 13 residues. J lost 4 bases, V lost 6 bases, and 4 bases had no gene match. CDR1 is SNHLY, CDR2 FYNNEI, per germline.